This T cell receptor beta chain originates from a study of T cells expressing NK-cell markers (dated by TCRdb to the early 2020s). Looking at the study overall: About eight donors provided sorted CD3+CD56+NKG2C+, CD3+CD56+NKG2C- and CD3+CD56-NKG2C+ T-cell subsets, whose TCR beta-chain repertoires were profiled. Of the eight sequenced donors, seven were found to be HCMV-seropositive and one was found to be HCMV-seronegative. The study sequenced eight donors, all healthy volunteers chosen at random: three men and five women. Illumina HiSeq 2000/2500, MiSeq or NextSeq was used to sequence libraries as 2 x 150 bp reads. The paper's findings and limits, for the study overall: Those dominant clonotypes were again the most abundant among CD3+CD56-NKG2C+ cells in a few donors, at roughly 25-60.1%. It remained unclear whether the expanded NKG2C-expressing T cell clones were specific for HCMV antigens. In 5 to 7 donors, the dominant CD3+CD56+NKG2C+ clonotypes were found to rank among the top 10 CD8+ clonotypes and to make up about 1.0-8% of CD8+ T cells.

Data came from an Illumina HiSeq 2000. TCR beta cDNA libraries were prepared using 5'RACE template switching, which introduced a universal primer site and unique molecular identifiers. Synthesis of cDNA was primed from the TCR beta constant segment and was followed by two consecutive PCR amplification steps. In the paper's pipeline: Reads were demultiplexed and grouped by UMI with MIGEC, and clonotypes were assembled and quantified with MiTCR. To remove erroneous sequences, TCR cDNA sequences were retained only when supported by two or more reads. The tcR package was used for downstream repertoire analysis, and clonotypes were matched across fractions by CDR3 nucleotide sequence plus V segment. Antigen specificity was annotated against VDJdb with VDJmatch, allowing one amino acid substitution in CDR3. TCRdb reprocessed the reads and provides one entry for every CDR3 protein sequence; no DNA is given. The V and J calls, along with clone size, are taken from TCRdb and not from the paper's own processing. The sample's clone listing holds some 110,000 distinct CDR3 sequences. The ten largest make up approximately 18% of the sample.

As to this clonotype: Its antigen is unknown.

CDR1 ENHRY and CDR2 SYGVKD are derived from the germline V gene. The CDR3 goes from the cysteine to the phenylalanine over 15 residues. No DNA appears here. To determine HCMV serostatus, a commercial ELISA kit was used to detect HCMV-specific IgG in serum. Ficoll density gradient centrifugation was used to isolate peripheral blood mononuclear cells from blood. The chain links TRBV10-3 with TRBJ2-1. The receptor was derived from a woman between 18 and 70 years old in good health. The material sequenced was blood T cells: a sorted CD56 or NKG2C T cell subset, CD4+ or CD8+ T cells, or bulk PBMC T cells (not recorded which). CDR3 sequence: CAISESTPPNNEQFF.